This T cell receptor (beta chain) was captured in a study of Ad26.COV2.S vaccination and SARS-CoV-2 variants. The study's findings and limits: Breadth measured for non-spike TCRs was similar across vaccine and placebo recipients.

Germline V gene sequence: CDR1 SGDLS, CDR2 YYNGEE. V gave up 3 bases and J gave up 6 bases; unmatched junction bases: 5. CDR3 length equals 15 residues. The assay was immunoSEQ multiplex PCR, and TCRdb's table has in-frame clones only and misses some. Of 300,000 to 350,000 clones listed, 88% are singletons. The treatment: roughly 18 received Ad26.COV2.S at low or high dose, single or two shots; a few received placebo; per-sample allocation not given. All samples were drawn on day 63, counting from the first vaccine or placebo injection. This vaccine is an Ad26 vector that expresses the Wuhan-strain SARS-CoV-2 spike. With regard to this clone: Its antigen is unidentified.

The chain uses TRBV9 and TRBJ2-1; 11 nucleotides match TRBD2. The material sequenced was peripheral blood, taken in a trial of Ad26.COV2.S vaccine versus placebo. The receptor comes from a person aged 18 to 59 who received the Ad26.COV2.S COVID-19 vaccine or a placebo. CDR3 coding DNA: TGTGCCAGCAGCGAAAAGGGACTAGCGGTCAATGAGCAGTTCTTC. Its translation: CASSEKGLAVNEQFF.